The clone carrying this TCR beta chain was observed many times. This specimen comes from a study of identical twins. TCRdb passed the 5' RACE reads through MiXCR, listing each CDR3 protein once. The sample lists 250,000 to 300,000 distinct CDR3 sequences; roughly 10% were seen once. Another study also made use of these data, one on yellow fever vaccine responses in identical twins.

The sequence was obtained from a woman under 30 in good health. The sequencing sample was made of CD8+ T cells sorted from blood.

The CDR3 loop is CASSQERGLYSPLHF. The CDR3 DNA follows: TGTGCCAGCAGCCAAGAGAGGGGGTTGTATTCACCCCTCCACTTT. This chain joins TRBV3-1 and TRBJ1-6, with D perhaps matching TRBD1 (6 bases). From germline, CDR1 is LGHDT and CDR2 YNNKEL (reference sequence). The CDR3 is made up of 15 amino acids. Trimming shortened V by 0 bases and J by 8 bases, and 11 bases separated the two germline ends.